This T cell receptor beta chain was obtained from a study of blood T cell repertoires in COVID-19. For the study at large: Acute and convalescent COVID-19 specimens originated in the United States, Italy and Spain. T cells, B-cell-depleted T cells, or PBMCs provided the cDNA or gDNA that served as material.

Germline CDR1 reads SGHNT; CDR2 reads YENEEA. The CDR3 is 14 amino acids. V trimming: 5 bases; J trimming: 9 bases; junction bases outside the gene matches: 6. In the study's own analysis: Amplification of reference gene primers provided the estimated nucleated cell counts. Here immunoSEQ multiplex PCR was the method, and the copy in TCRdb shows in-frame clones only, minus some. V and J calls and clone size are as listed in that table; D and trimming were resolved from the DNA. This repertoire shows 150,000 to 200,000 clones, roughly 84% found once; its top ten account for roughly 20%. The sequenced sample was peripheral blood. This TCR was recovered from a person aged 70 to 79 with COVID-19, enrolled during active disease. The chain links TRBV11-3 to TRBJ2-1, with TRBD1 matching 11 bases. CDR3 nucleotide sequence: TGTGCCAGCAGCCCTCGGACAGGGGGCAGTGAGCAGTTCTTC. Translating it yields CASSPRTGGSEQFF.